This is a list of T cell receptor beta chains from one sample in a study of blood T cell repertoires in COVID-19. TCRdb keeps only in-frame clones here, not all; method: immunoSEQ multiplex PCR. The data hold roughly 120,000 clones, with 84% observed a single time. Sample: peripheral blood. All receptors derive from a woman aged 55 to 70 with acute or convalescent COVID-19. Both conserved end residues are part of each CDR3. D genes are given only for firm matches. Not all rows give a size; the values are once, few, many and, for expanded clones, a class.

V gene	D gene	clone size	J gene	CDR3 protein	CDR3 DNA
TRBV7-9	-	once	TRBJ2-5	CASSPNQGWRETQYF	TGTGCCAGCAGCCCGAACCAGGGGTGGAGGGAGACCCAGTACTTC
TRBV5-1	TRBD1	few	TRBJ2-5	CASSSTSTGVGETQYF	TGCGCCAGCAGCTCCACCTCTACAGGGGTTGGGGAGACCCAGTACTTC
TRBV10-3	TRBD1	-	TRBJ1-5	CAISGTGAGQPQHF	TGTGCCATCAGTGGGACAGGGGCCGGGCAGCCCCAGCATTTT
TRBV19	-	-	TRBJ1-1	CASAGRLNTEAFF	TGTGCCAGTGCGGGACGTTTGAACACTGAAGCTTTCTTT
TRBV7-9	-	-	TRBJ2-3	CASSPKSGAPSTDTQYF	TGTGCCAGCAGCCCCAAAAGCGGAGCCCCTAGCACAGATACGCAGTATTTT
TRBV13	TRBD2	-	TRBJ2-1	CASSLGTPGLAGASRSYNEQFF	TGTGCCAGCAGCTTAGGCACCCCGGGACTAGCGGGGGCCTCGCGCTCCTACAATGAGCAGTTCTTC
TRBV20-1	-	-	TRBJ1-1	CSARDSEAFF	TGCAGTGCTAGGGACTCTGAAGCTTTCTTT
TRBV19	TRBD2	once	TRBJ2-7	CASSPWTSGSGVEEQYF	TGTGCCAGTAGCCCTTGGACTAGCGGGTCGGGGGTGGAAGAGCAGTACTTC
TRBV5-1	TRBD1	once	TRBJ1-2	CASSLGETGAANYGYTF	TGCGCCAGCAGCTTGGGGGAGACAGGGGCCGCTAACTATGGCTACACCTTC
TRBV9	-	-	TRBJ2-5	CASSLYRDQETQYF	TGTGCCAGCAGCCTTTACAGGGATCAAGAGACCCAGTACTTC
TRBV2	-	once	TRBJ2-2	CASGGRQGFNTGELFF	TGTGCCAGCGGGGGGAGACAGGGCTTCAACACCGGGGAGCTGTTTTTT
TRBV2	TRBD1	-	TRBJ1-5	CASSELDRNNQPQHF	TGTGCCAGCAGTGAGCTGGACAGGAACAATCAGCCCCAGCATTTT
TRBV18	TRBD1	-	TRBJ2-5	CASSRGQGVQETQYF	TGTGCCAGCTCAAGGGGACAGGGGGTCCAAGAGACCCAGTACTTC
TRBV14	-	-	TRBJ2-1	CASSQDPSYLRGNEQFF	TGTGCCAGCAGCCAAGACCCGTCTTATCTACGGGGGAATGAGCAGTTCTTC
TRBV11-2	TRBD1	-	TRBJ1-6	CASSQTGPHSPLHF	TGTGCCAGCAGCCAGACAGGGCCCCACTCACCCCTCCACTTT
TRBV19	TRBD1	once	TRBJ1-1	CASQQGANTEAFF	TGTGCCAGCCAACAGGGGGCGAACACTGAAGCTTTCTTT
TRBV19	-	once	TRBJ1-6	CASSPRLDSSPLHF	TGTGCCAGTAGTCCACGACTCGACAGTTCACCCCTCCACTTT
TRBV29-1	-	-	TRBJ1-1	CSAENRREAFF	TGCAGCGCAGAAAACAGGAGGGAGGCTTTCTTT
TRBV7-2	TRBD1	-	TRBJ1-2	CASSLEQGARGYGYTF	TGTGCCAGCAGCTTAGAACAGGGGGCAAGGGGCTATGGCTACACCTTC
TRBV5-1	-	-	TRBJ1-2	CASRSGSYGNYGYTF	TGCGCCAGCCGGTCGGGGTCGTACGGAAACTATGGCTACACCTTC
TRBV5-6	-	-	TRBJ1-2	CASSLVGGSYGYTF	TGTGCCAGCAGCTTGGTGGGGGGGTCCTATGGCTACACCTTC
TRBV20-1	-	-	TRBJ1-1	CSASKGGGNTEAFF	TGCAGTGCTAGTAAGGGAGGGGGGAACACTGAAGCTTTCTTT
TRBV30	TRBD1	once	TRBJ1-5	CAWSGTGANQPQHF	TGTGCCTGGAGTGGGACAGGGGCCAATCAGCCCCAGCATTTT
TRBV12-3/TRBV12-4	-	-	TRBJ2-7	CASKISRAYEQYF	TGTGCCAGCAAGATATCGCGTGCCTACGAGCAGTACTTC
TRBV27	TRBD1	-	TRBJ1-1	CARTGGTGGTEAFF	TGTGCCCGAACCGGAGGGACAGGGGGCACTGAAGCTTTCTTT
TRBV7-9	-	once	TRBJ1-4	CAGSKRGDANEKLFF	TGTGCCGGGTCGAAAAGGGGCGACGCTAATGAAAAACTGTTTTTT
TRBV29-1	TRBD2	-	TRBJ2-3	CSVRERGRADTQYF	TGCAGCGTTAGGGAGCGGGGGAGGGCAGATACGCAGTATTTT
TRBV19	-	-	TRBJ2-1	CASSMSSYNEQFF	TGTGCCAGTAGTATGTCTTCCTACAATGAGCAGTTCTTC
TRBV9	-	-	TRBJ1-4	CASSEDPSGGAGEKLFF	TGTGCCAGCAGCGAAGACCCCTCCGGGGGGGCTGGTGAAAAACTGTTTTTT
TRBV11-3	-	-	TRBJ2-3	CASSPGDTHTDTQYF	TGTGCCAGCAGCCCAGGGGACACGCACACAGATACGCAGTATTTT
TRBV3-1/TRBV3-2	TRBD2	once	TRBJ2-5	CASSDWTSGEETQYF	TGTGCCAGCAGCGACTGGACTAGCGGGGAAGAGACCCAGTACTTC
TRBV3-1/TRBV3-2	-	-	TRBJ1-1	CASRPFAQNTEAFF	TGTGCCAGCAGACCTTTTGCGCAGAACACTGAAGCTTTCTTT
TRBV5-1	-	-	TRBJ1-4	CASSQEATNEKLFF	TGCGCCAGCAGCCAGGAGGCAACTAATGAAAAACTGTTTTTT
TRBV14	-	-	TRBJ1-1	CASSQVLGGTEAFF	TGTGCCAGCAGCCAAGTGTTAGGGGGCACTGAAGCTTTCTTT
TRBV11-3	-	once	TRBJ1-1	CASSLHPGTEAFF	TGTGCCAGCAGCTTACATCCGGGCACTGAAGCTTTCTTT
TRBV9	TRBD1	-	TRBJ1-2	CASSVAETGGPYGYTF	TGTGCCAGCAGCGTAGCGGAAACAGGGGGCCCCTATGGCTACACCTTC
TRBV12-3/TRBV12-4	-	-	TRBJ2-1	CASSGDTYNEQFF	TGTGCCAGCAGTGGGGACACGTACAATGAGCAGTTCTTC
TRBV13	-	-	TRBJ1-2	CASSLEQGSYGYTF	TGTGCCAGCAGCTTAGAACAGGGATCCTATGGCTACACCTTC
TRBV18	-	-	TRBJ1-2	CASSQRRTDGYTF	TGTGCCAGCTCACAGAGGAGGACAGATGGCTACACCTTC
TRBV3-1/TRBV3-2	TRBD1	-	TRBJ1-3	CASSQEGQLFWTIYF	TGTGCCAGCAGCCAGGAGGGACAGCTGTTCTGGACCATATATTTT
TRBV6-5	-	-	TRBJ2-7	CASSSTQGLPKEQYF	TGTGCCAGCAGTTCGACACAGGGTCTCCCTAAGGAGCAGTACTTC
TRBV3-1/TRBV3-2	TRBD2	-	TRBJ2-3	CASSLFPGLAGGKSDTQYF	TGTGCCAGCAGCCTTTTTCCGGGACTAGCGGGGGGGAAATCAGATACGCAGTATTTT
TRBV5-1	TRBD1	-	TRBJ2-5	CASSPGQEETQYF	TGCGCCAGCAGCCCGGGACAGGAGGAGACCCAGTACTTC
TRBV19	-	-	TRBJ1-3	CASSMTGGARGSGNTIYF	TGTGCCAGTAGTATGACCGGCGGGGCCCGGGGATCTGGAAACACCATATATTTT
TRBV3-1/TRBV3-2	-	-	TRBJ1-1	CASSPSPGARVPAFF	TGTGCCAGCAGCCCCTCACCCGGAGCCAGGGTCCCAGCTTTCTTT
TRBV19	-	-	TRBJ1-1	CASSIPQGTEAFF	TGTGCCAGTAGTATACCGCAGGGCACTGAAGCTTTCTTT
TRBV14	-	few	TRBJ1-2	CASSRSGIPQRGYTF	TGTGCCAGCAGCCGTTCCGGGATCCCCCAACGGGGCTACACCTTC
TRBV19	TRBD1	once	TRBJ1-2	CASSIRGTADGYTF	TGTGCCAGTAGTATCAGGGGGACGGCAGACGGCTACACCTTC
TRBV18	-	-	TRBJ1-1	CASSPTGLISGEAFF	TGTGCCAGCTCTCCAACAGGGCTGATCTCGGGTGAAGCTTTCTTT
TRBV15	-	-	TRBJ1-3	CATSIGGAYSGNTIYF	TGTGCCACCAGCATTGGCGGGGCTTACTCTGGAAACACCATATATTTT
TRBV7-9	-	-	TRBJ1-2	CASSLAGGVKNYGYTF	TGTGCCAGCAGCTTAGCAGGGGGAGTCAAAAACTATGGCTACACCTTC
TRBV4-1	TRBD1	-	TRBJ1-4	CASSPGTATNEKLFF	TGCGCCAGCAGCCCGGGGACAGCAACTAATGAAAAACTGTTTTTT